The T cell receptor (beta chain) described here comes from a study of technical replicates of blood from a handful of donors. The assay was immunoSEQ multiplex PCR, and TCRdb's table has in-frame clones only and misses some. This table has some 80,000 clones, roughly 94% appearing once. The junction had 4 bases not matched to a gene; V was cut back by 0 bases and J by 0 bases. Germline CDR1 LGHNA, CDR2 YNFKEQ. This CDR3 region has 16 residues. The receptor's source is a human donor in good health. The sample consisted of T cells isolated from PBMCs. V and J are TRBV4-2 and TRBJ2-7; 8 nucleotides align to TRBD2. CDR3: CASSQELAESSYEQYF. The CDR3 DNA follows: TGTGCCAGCAGCCAAGAACTAGCGGAAAGCTCCTACGAGCAGTACTTC.